This T cell receptor beta chain was found in a study of blood T cell repertoires in COVID-19. With 2 bases removed from V and 8 bases from J, the gap between germline ends came to 13 bases. CDR3 length: 14 amino acids. Germline V gene sequence: CDR1 LGHDT, CDR2 YNNKEL (reference sequence). Data came from immunoSEQ multiplex PCR; TCRdb stores just in-frame clones and leaves some out. Of approximately 180,000 clones in the sample, 70% to 85% were seen once. Sequenced: PBMCs or T cells enriched from blood (not recorded which). V gene TRBV3-1 (or the pseudogene TRBV3-2) combines with J gene TRBJ1-3; D may be TRBD1 (6 bases). The TCR originated in a man between 50 and 59 years old who had recovered from COVID-19. The CDR3 DNA follows: TGTGCCAGCAGCCAAAGAGGGGAGGGGGACACCATATATTTT. Its translation: CASSQRGEGDTIYF.